Each of the 18 T cell receptor beta chains below was sequenced from the same sample in a study of shared clonotypes between healthy human individuals. The assay was immunoSEQ multiplex PCR, and TCRdb's table has in-frame clones only and misses some. The data hold 2 million to 2.5 million clones, with 90% to 96% observed a single time. Material: naive CD4+ T cells sorted from blood. The subset was: CD45RA+ positively selected. The receptors come from a young man in good health.

The chain joins TRBV4-3 to TRBJ2-1, with 9 bases aligning to TRBD1. The length of the CDR3 is 16 residues. Germline CDR1 and CDR2: LGHNA and YSLEER. J gave up 5 bases and V 0 bases, and 5 bases lay outside the gene matches. As DNA, the CDR3 is TGCGCCAGCAGCCAAGATCGGGGACAGGGACACAATGAGCAGTTCTTC. Residues: CASSQDRGQGHNEQFF.

The chain couples TRBV28 to TRBJ2-3; D is ambiguous. CDR3 size: 11 residues. CDR1 and CDR2 from the germline V gene are MDHEN and SYDVKM. Trimming left V 6 bases short and J 6 bases short, with 7 bases between. CDR3 loop: CASSPLDTQYF. As DNA, the CDR3 is TGTGCCAGCAGCCCCCTGGATACGCAGTATTTT.

The V call is TRBV9, the J call TRBJ2-3, with a tentative D call TRBD2 (6 bases). V lost 4 bases, J lost 0 bases, and 15 bases lay in between. Looked up from germline, CDR1 is SGDLS and CDR2 is YYNGEE. The length of the CDR3 is 16 residues. CDR3 nucleotide sequence: TGTGCCAGCAGCACTAGATTAGCGGAAAGCACAGATACGCAGTATTTT. Translating it yields CASSTRLAESTDTQYF.

V usage is TRBV6-5 and J usage is TRBJ2-1; D possibly uses TRBD1 or TRBD2 (5 bases each). The V end was cut by 2 bases, the J end by 4 bases, with 15 bases between. The CDR3 totals 16 residues. CDR1 MNHEY and CDR2 SVGAGI come from the germline V gene. This CDR3 reads CASSYGLGVGYNEQFF. The CDR3 nucleotides read TGTGCCAGCAGTTACGGCCTGGGGGTAGGATACAATGAGCAGTTCTTC.

The chain is built from TRBV5-1 and TRBJ2-1; weak D call: TRBD1 (5 bases). The CDR3 covers 14 residues. The ends were cut back, 0 bases at V and 7 bases at J, with 11 bases in the middle. Germline assignment: CDR1 SGHRS and CDR2 YFSETQ. CDR3 in DNA: TGCGCCAGCAGCTTGGGACAGAGTCGGAATGAGCAGTTCTTC. As protein: CASSLGQSRNEQFF.

CDR3 protein: CASSPSFGGAGTGELFF. CDR3 nucleotides: TGTGCCAGCAGCCCAAGTTTCGGGGGCGCAGGGACCGGGGAGCTGTTTTTT. The chain links TRBV2 to TRBJ2-2; D is possibly TRBD1 or TRBD2 (6 bases each). CDR1 SNHLY and CDR2 FYNNEI come from the germline V gene. The V and J ends lost 6 bases and 5 bases respectively, with 22 bases between them. This CDR3 region has 17 residues.

This rearrangement joins TRBV28 to TRBJ2-7, with D perhaps matching TRBD2 (5 bases). Trimming cost V 6 bases and J 3 bases, with 18 bases left between them. The CDR3 is 15 amino acids. Germline V CDR1 and CDR2: MDHEN, SYDVKM. CDR3: CASSPQRLENYEQYF. Here the CDR3 DNA reads TGTGCCAGCAGCCCCCAGCGGCTAGAAAACTACGAGCAGTACTTC.

The rearrangement uses TRBV11-2 and TRBJ2-2; 11 bases are shared with TRBD1. Trimming cost V 5 bases and J 3 bases; bases outside gene matches: 2. Germline V gene data show CDR1 as SGHAT and CDR2 as FQNNGV. The CDR3 is made up of 15 amino acids. The DNA for the CDR3 is TGTGCCAGCAGCCTGGGACAGGGGGACACCGGGGAGCTGTTTTTT. Its translation: CASSLGQGDTGELFF.

This clone was found once. The genes are TRBV29-1 and TRBJ2-1; D not certain. CDR3 length: 15 amino acids. Per the germline V gene, CDR1 is SQVTM and CDR2 is ANQGSEA. Trimming shortened V by 5 bases and J by 1 base, and 15 bases separated the two germline ends. CDR3 coding DNA: TGCAGCGTTTTTGGTGGGCCGATGTCCTACAATGAGCAGTTCTTC. Protein: CSVFGGPMSYNEQFF.

The chain couples TRBV30 to TRBJ2-3; maybe TRBD2 (7 bases). V lost 3 bases, J lost 8 bases, and 15 bases lay in between. CDR3 length: 13 residues. The V gene's germline CDR1 is GTSNPN and CDR2 SVGIG (reference sequence). For the CDR3, the DNA is TGTGCCTGGAGCCTAGGGGGGAGGGGTACGCAGTATTTT. Amino acids: CAWSLGGRGTQYF.

V usage is TRBV30 and J usage is TRBJ2-2; D remains ambiguous. CDR3 length equals 14 residues. Germline CDR1 GTSNPN, CDR2 SVGIG (reference sequence). With 2 bases removed from V and 4 bases from J, the gap between germline ends came to 11 bases. In DNA, the CDR3 is TGTGCCTGGAGTCCCGGGCTTGTCACCGGGGAGCTGTTTTTT. Translating it yields CAWSPGLVTGELFF.

The chain carries TRBV5-1 and TRBJ1-6, with D tentatively TRBD1 (6 bases). This CDR3 has 16 residues. Germline CDR1 reads SGHRS; CDR2 reads YFSETQ. V gave up 0 bases and J gave up 8 bases, with 15 bases separating them. The CDR3 spells CASSLVTGTVDSPLHF. The CDR3 nucleotides read TGCGCCAGCAGCTTGGTAACAGGGACCGTTGATTCACCCCTCCACTTT.

J is TRBJ2-5 and V is TRBV30; 8 bases match TRBD2. This CDR3 contains 12 residues. J lost 4 bases, V lost 5 bases, and 3 bases had no gene match. The germline CDR1 and CDR2 sequences are GTSNPN and SVGIG (reference sequence). CDR3 loop: CAWGLASETQYF. The CDR3 DNA reads TGTGCCTGGGGACTAGCTTCAGAGACCCAGTACTTC.

CDR3 in DNA: TGTGCCAGCAGTTTACAGGGGGCAGTCGATGGCTACACCTTC. Translated, it gives CASSLQGAVDGYTF. The chain recombines TRBV2 with TRBJ1-2; 9 nucleotides match TRBD1. Germline V lookup: CDR1 SNHLY, CDR2 FYNNEI. This CDR3 region has 14 residues. With 5 bases clipped from V and 6 bases from J, the junction kept 7 bases outside the gene matches.

The chain carries TRBV25-1 and TRBJ2-6; no definite D call. Trimming cost V 2 bases and J 0 bases, with 5 bases left between them. Germline-derived CDR1 and CDR2 are MGHDK and SYGVNS. The CDR3 consists of 15 residues. As DNA, the CDR3 is TGTGCCAGCAGTGAAAGGAGCTCTGGGGCCAACGTCCTGACTTTC. Translating gives CASSERSSGANVLTF.

This rearrangement joins TRBV2 to TRBJ2-7; TRBD2 agrees at 12 bases. This CDR3 spans 17 amino acids. V lost 0 bases to trimming and J lost 2 bases; unmatched junction nucleotides: 5. Per germline, CDR1 SNHLY and CDR2 FYNNEI. The CDR3, as DNA: TGTGCCAGCAGTGAAGCGCGGTCTAGCGGGAGGGCCTACGAGCAGTACTTC. This codes for CASSEARSSGRAYEQYF.

The V call is TRBV5-4, the J call TRBJ2-1, with TRBD1 matching over 8 bases. V lost 4 bases and J lost 7; bases outside the gene matches: 1. Germline-derived CDR1 and CDR2 are SGHNT and YYREEE (reference sequence). The CDR3 contains 12 residues. The CDR3 DNA reads as TGTGCCAGCAGCCGGGACAGGAATGAGCAGTTCTTC. It yields the protein CASSRDRNEQFF.

The chain joins TRBV30 to TRBJ2-3, with D perhaps TRBD2 (5 bases). The germline CDR1 and CDR2 sequences are GTSNPN and SVGIG (reference sequence). CDR3 size: 15 residues. V lost 2 bases to trimming and J lost 4 bases, with 16 bases between them. CDR3 coding DNA: TGTGCCTGGAGTACCCGCGGGCGGCCCCCAGATACGCAGTATTTT. Its protein product is CAWSTRGRPPDTQYF. Full variable domain (rest looked up from reference TRBV30 and TRBJ2-3): SQTIHQWPATLVQPVGSPLSLECTVEGTSNPNLYWYRQAAGRGLQLLFYSVGIGQISSEVPQNLSASRPQDRQFILSSKKLLLSDSGFYLCAWSTRGRPPDTQYFGPGTRLTVL.